This entry features one TCR beta chain sequence. The data are from a study of control samples from healthy donors and cancer patients. TCRdb's table, derived via immunoSEQ multiplex PCR, lists solely in-frame clones and lacks some. Of roughly 130,000 clones detected, 75% to 95% appear once; the ten largest clones hold roughly 2.5%. The CDR3 is made up of 14 amino acids. Germline V CDR1 and CDR2: LGHDT, YNNKEL (reference sequence). V was trimmed by 6 bases and J by 6 bases, leaving 14 bases between them. Sequenced sample: blood. The chain couples TRBV3-1 (or the pseudogene TRBV3-2) to TRBJ2-2, with a possible D match to TRBD2 (5 bases). This TCR was sampled from a young man in good health. CDR3 region: CASRPGFDSGELFF. The CDR3 DNA sequence: TGTGCCAGCAGACCGGGGTTCGATTCCGGGGAGCTGTTTTTT.